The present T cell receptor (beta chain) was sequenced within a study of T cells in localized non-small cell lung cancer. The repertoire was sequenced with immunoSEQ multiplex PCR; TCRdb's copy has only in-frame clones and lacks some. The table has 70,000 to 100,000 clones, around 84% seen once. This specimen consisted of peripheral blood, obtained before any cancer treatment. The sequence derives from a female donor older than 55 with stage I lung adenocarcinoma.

CDR3 sequence reads: CASSMDYEQYF. CDR3 in DNA: TGTGCCAGTAGTATGGACTACGAGCAGTACTTC. The chain couples TRBV19 to TRBJ2-7; D gene uncertain. The CDR3 is 11 residues long. V lost 3 bases and J 3 bases, leaving 3 bases between the germline ends. Germline assignment: CDR1 LNHDA and CDR2 SQIVND (reference sequence). The whole variable domain, filled in from reference TRBV19 and TRBJ2-7, reads DGGITQSPKYLFRKEGQNVTLSCEQNLNHDAMYWYRQDPGQGLRLIYYSQIVNDFQKGDIAEGYSVSREKKESFPLTVTSAQKNPTAFYLCASSMDYEQYFGPGTRLTVT.